What follows describes a single TCR beta chain. No antigen is known for it. Only in-frame clones appear in the TCRdb table, and some are missing; sequencing was by immunoSEQ multiplex PCR. The repertoire holds around 60,000 clones, approximately 90% seen once, with approximately 6% in the top ten. These data originate in a study of T cell responses to AZD1222 COVID-19 vaccine. Study findings and constraints: Repertoire sampling was restricted to post-peak T cell response timepoints. Baseline testing showed seropositivity in only a handful of AZD1222 recipients.

Germline-derived CDR1 and CDR2 are MDHEN and SYDVKM. This CDR3 contains 14 residues. The V gene lost 4 bases and the J gene lost 2 bases, with 8 bases spanning the gap. The input for sequencing was peripheral blood, taken 28 days after the second dose of the MenACWY control vaccine. The clonotype originates from an adult who received the MenACWY meningococcal vaccine as a control. V gene TRBV28 combines with J gene TRBJ1-4; maybe TRBD1 (5 bases). The CDR3 DNA reads TGTGCCAGCAGTTCCGGGGGGACTAATGAAAAACTGTTTTTT. Amino acids: CASSSGGTNEKLFF. The whole variable domain, remainder taken from reference TRBV28 and TRBJ1-4, is DVKVTQSSRYLVKRTGEKVFLECVQDMDHENMFWYRQDPGLGLRLIYFSYDVKMKEKGDIPEGYSVSREKKERFSLILESASTNQTSMYLCASSSGGTNEKLFFGSGTQLSVL.